These 18 T cell receptor beta chains were all obtained from the same sample, sequenced in a study of T cells in Graves' hyperthyroidism and ophthalmopathy. Regions amplified from RNA transcripts were the TCR beta CDR3 regions. HTBI primers drove first-round RT-PCR of the TCR CDR3. TCRdb used MiXCR to reprocess the multiplex PCR reads, holding one entry per CDR3 protein. The sample yields 530,000 or so distinct CDR3 sequences, roughly 50% seen once. The specimen sequenced was peripheral blood or thyroid tissue (not recorded which). The receptors were sampled from a woman aged 18 to 35 with Graves' hyperthyroidism.

As concerns this clonotype: This clone may be a read error of a much larger clone one base away. V is TRBV10-3 and J is TRBJ1-1; 10 bases fit TRBD1. The V gene end was trimmed by 5 bases and the J gene end by 3 bases; junction bases not matched to a gene: 12. Germline loops: CDR1 ENHRY, CDR2 SYGVKD. The CDR3 totals 17 residues. The DNA for the CDR3 is TGTGCCATCAGTCCTGACAGGGGGCGGGTGGTGGACACTGAAGCTTTCTTT. Translated: CAISPDRGRVVDTEAFF.

Regarding this clonotype: One base away lies a much larger clone, so this may be a sequencing read error. The chain carries TRBV7-9 and TRBJ2-3; D might be TRBD2 (6 bases). V was pared by 5 bases and J by 1 base, with 13 bases between. Per germline, CDR1 SEHNR and CDR2 FQNEAQ (reference sequence). This CDR3 has 15 residues. In DNA form, the CDR3 reads TGTGCCAGCAGCGCCCGGGAGCGGGGCACAGATACGCAGTATTTT. As protein: CASSARERGTDTQYF.

This clonotype was seen repeatedly, ten times or more. V and J are TRBV29-1 and TRBJ2-7; 10 bases line up with TRBD2. V gave up 2 bases and J gave up 0 bases; unmatched junction bases: 1. Germline V gene lookup returns CDR1 SQVTM and CDR2 ANQGSEA. The CDR3 length is 14 residues. The CDR3 loop reads CSVETSGISYEQYF. The CDR3 DNA is TGCAGCGTTGAAACTAGCGGGATCTCCTACGAGCAGTACTTC.

Ten or more counts support this clonotype. J is TRBJ1-1 and V is TRBV12-3 or TRBV12-4; no reliable D call. V was trimmed by 6 bases and J by 0 bases, leaving 11 bases between them. The CDR3 runs to 14 residues. CDR3 DNA sequence: TGTGCCAGCAGGGCCCCGGGCCTGAACACTGAAGCTTTCTTT. It specifies CASRAPGLNTEAFF.

The chain is built from TRBV20-1 and TRBJ1-2; no clear D. Germline V gene sequence: CDR1 DFQATT, CDR2 SNEGSKA (reference sequence). The V and J ends lost 2 bases and 7 bases respectively, with 2 bases between them. The CDR3 length is 9 residues. CDR3 loop: CSARSGYTF. Written as DNA, the CDR3 is TGCAGTGCTAGAAGTGGCTACACCTTC.

With regard to this clonotype: This clone may be a read error of a much larger clone one base away. This CDR3 is missing its conserved last phenylalanine or tryptophan, likely due to a read error. The rearrangement links TRBV7-2 to TRBJ1-3, with 9 nucleotides matching TRBD1. The CDR3 contains 14 residues. Germline values: CDR1 SGHTA, CDR2 FQGNSA. Unmatched junction bases numbered 7, after V lost 5 bases and J lost 8 bases. The chain's CDR3 is CASSQGTGLDTIYS. The CDR3 DNA reads TGTGCCAGCAGCCAAGGGACAGGGCTAGACACCATATATTCT.

Remarks on this clonotype: Possible read error: a much larger clone is one base away. V usage is TRBV20-1 and J usage is TRBJ1-1; D is unresolved. The germline V and J ends were trimmed by 6 bases and 3 bases, with 20 bases remaining between them. Germline CDR1 is DFQATT and CDR2 is SNEGSKA (reference sequence). The CDR3 runs 15 residues. The CDR3 protein is CSAVIEGFGDTEAFF. For the CDR3, the DNA is TGCAGTGCCGTGATAGAGGGATTTGGGGACACTGAAGCTTTCTTT.

The sample holds many counts of this clonotype. The chain joins TRBV27 to TRBJ1-4, with D possibly being TRBD1 (5 bases). This CDR3 has 14 amino acids. Trimming took 2 bases from V and 4 from J, leaving 8 bases between them. In germline, CDR1 is MNHEY, CDR2 SMNVEV (reference sequence). The CDR3 region has the DNA TGTGCCAGCAGTTTACAGGGAATTAATGAAAAACTGTTTTTT. Translating gives CASSLQGINEKLFF.

As regards this clonotype: The CDR3 does not end in the conserved phenylalanine or tryptophan, so this is likely a read error. The chain carries TRBV12-3 or TRBV12-4 and TRBJ2-7; D not certain. CDR3 length: 18 amino acids. CDR3 nucleotides: TGTGCTAGTGGTTTGGAGATTCTTGCGACCGCGAACTCCTACGAGCAGTACCTC. It encodes CASGLEILATANSYEQYL.

V gene TRBV27 combines with J gene TRBJ2-2, with TRBD1 matching 11 bases. The length of the CDR3 is 16 residues. J lost 7 bases, V lost 4 bases, and 8 bases had no gene match. Germline V CDR1 and CDR2: MNHEY, SMNVEV (reference sequence). The DNA for the CDR3 is TGTGCCAGCAGTTCCGGACAGGGGGCGCTTTTCGGGGAGCTGTTTTTT. It specifies CASSSGQGALFGELFF.

This clonotype was seen ten or more times. The CDR3 here is CSAGTGGYEQYF. The CDR3 bases are TGCAGTGCCGGGACAGGGGGCTACGAGCAGTACTTC. This chain links TRBV20-1 with TRBJ2-7, with 11 positions matching TRBD1. Trimming removed 6 bases from V and 3 bases from J; junction bases left unmatched: 1. This CDR3 is 12 amino acids long. Germline V gene lookup returns CDR1 DFQATT and CDR2 SNEGSKA (reference sequence).

The chain is built from TRBV15 and TRBJ2-5, with D perhaps being TRBD1 or TRBD2 (6 bases each). The V and J ends lost 3 bases and 1 base respectively, with 12 bases between them. The length of the CDR3 is 15 residues. CDR1 LNHNV and CDR2 YYDKDF come from the germline V gene (reference sequence). As DNA, the CDR3 is TGTGCCACCAGCAGTGCCACGGGGGCCCAAGAGACCCAGTACTTC. The encoded protein is CATSSATGAQETQYF.

The V and J genes are TRBV5-6 and TRBJ2-7, with a weak D call TRBD1 (6 bases). Deletions cut 4 bases from V and 2 bases from J, with 16 bases between. CDR1 SGHDT and CDR2 YYEEEE come from the germline V gene. The CDR3 runs 15 residues. The CDR3 reads CASSADSSAPYEQYF. In DNA, the CDR3 is TGTGCCAGCAGCGCGGACAGTTCGGCCCCCTACGAGCAGTACTTC.

This clonotype has ten or more counts. The genes are TRBV10-3 and TRBJ1-5; maybe TRBD1 (6 bases). This CDR3 is 13 amino acids long. CDR1 is ENHRY and CDR2 is SYGVKD in the germline V gene. V was shortened by 8 bases and J by 9 bases, with 17 bases between the two germline ends. The CDR3, as DNA: TGTGCCATCGGCCAGGGGTCCGTATGGCCCCAGCATTTT. Encoded protein: CAIGQGSVWPQHF.

V is TRBV29-1 and J is TRBJ2-7; 12 positions agree with TRBD1. Germline V gene sequence: CDR1 SQVTM, CDR2 ANQGSEA. V trimming: 0 bases; J trimming: 5 bases; junction bases outside the gene matches: 8. CDR3 length equals 16 residues. The CDR3 here is CSVEETPGTGGNEQYF. The CDR3 DNA reads as TGCAGCGTTGAAGAGACCCCCGGGACAGGGGGCAACGAGCAGTACTTC.

This clonotype was counted many times. The junction differs from germline at one of its ends, possibly a read error. V and J are TRBV6-5 and TRBJ1-1; TRBD1 aligns across 9 bases. The CDR3 loop spans 15 amino acids. The germline gives CDR1 MNHEY, CDR2 SVGAGI. The CDR3 DNA follows: TGTGCCAGCAGTGACTCCGGGACAGGGTACACTGAAGCTTTCTTT. This encodes CASSDSGTGYTEAFF.

This clonotype was seen ten or more times. This sequence joins TRBV6-2 or TRBV6-3 and TRBJ1-5; 11 nucleotides match TRBD1. Per the germline V gene, CDR1 is MNHEY and CDR2 is SVGEGT. With 5 bases clipped from V and 7 bases from J, the junction kept 10 bases outside the gene matches. The CDR3 is 16 amino acids. The CDR3 DNA reads TGTGCCAGCAGTGACGGGGACAGGGGGTTTGAGCAGCCCCAGCATTTT. Protein product: CASSDGDRGFEQPQHF.

This clonotype was picked up a small number of times. The rearrangement uses TRBV7-6 and TRBJ1-4; D possibly corresponds to TRBD1 (5 bases). V was pared by 4 bases and J by 8 bases, with 11 bases between. The germline V gene has CDR1 SGHVS and CDR2 FNYEAQ. The CDR3 consists of 13 residues. The CDR3 is CASSSGRDEKLFF. CDR3 coding DNA: TGTGCCAGCAGCTCTGGGAGGGACGAAAAACTGTTTTTT.